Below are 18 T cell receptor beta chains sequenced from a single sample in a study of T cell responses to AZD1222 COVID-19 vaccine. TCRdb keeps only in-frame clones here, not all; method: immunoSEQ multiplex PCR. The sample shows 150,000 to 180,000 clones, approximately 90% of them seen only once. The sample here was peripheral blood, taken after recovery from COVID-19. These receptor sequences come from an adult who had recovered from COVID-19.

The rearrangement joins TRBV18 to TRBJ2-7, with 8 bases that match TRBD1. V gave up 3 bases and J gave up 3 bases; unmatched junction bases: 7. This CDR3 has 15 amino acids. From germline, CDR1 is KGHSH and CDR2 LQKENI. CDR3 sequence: CASSPVGTGSYEQYF. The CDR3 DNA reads TGTGCCAGCTCACCCGTTGGGACAGGAAGCTACGAGCAGTACTTC.

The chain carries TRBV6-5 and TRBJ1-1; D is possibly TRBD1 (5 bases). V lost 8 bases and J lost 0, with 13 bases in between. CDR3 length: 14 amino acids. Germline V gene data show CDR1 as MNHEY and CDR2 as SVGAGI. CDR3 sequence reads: CASAKGFMNTEAFF. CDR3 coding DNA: TGTGCCAGCGCTAAGGGGTTTATGAACACTGAAGCTTTCTTT.

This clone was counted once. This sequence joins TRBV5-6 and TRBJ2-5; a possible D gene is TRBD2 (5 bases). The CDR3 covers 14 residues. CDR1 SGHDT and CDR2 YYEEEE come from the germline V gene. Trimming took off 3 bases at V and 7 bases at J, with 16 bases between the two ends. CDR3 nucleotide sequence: TGTGCCAGCAGCTCCACCGGGCTGGGGAGGACCCAGTACTTC. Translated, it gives CASSSTGLGRTQYF.

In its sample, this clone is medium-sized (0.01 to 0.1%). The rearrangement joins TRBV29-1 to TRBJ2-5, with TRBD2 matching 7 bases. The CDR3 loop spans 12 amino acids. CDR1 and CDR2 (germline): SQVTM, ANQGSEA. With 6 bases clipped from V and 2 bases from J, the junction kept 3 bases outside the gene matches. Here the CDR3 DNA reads TGCAGCGTCTGGGGGGGGCAAGAGACCCAGTACTTC. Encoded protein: CSVWGGQETQYF.

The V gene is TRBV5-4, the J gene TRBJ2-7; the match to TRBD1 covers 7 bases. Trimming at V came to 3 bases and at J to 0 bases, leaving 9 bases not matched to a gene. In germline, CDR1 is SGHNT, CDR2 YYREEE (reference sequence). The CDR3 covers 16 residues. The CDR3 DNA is TGTGCCAGCAGCTGGGGGCGACAGGGTAGCTCCTACGAGCAGTACTTC. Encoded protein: CASSWGRQGSSYEQYF.

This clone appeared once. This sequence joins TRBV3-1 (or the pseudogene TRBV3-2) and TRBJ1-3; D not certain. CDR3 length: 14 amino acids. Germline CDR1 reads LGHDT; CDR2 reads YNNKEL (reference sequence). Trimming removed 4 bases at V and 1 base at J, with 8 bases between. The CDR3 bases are TGTGCCAGCAGCCGTGCCAGTTCTGGAAACACCATATATTTT. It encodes CASSRASSGNTIYF.

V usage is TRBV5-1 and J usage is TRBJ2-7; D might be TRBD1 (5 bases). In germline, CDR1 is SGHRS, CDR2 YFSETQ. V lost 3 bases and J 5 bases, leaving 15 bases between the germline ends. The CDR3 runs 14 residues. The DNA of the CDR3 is TGCGCCAGCAGCTCATTAGGGGATACCCACGAGCAGTACTTC. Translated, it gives CASSSLGDTHEQYF.

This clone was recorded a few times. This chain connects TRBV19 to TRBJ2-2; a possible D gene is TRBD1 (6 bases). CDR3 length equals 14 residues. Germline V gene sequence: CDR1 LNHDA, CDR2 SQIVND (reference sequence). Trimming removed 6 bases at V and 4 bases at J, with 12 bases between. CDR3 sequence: CASSLTGTTGELFF. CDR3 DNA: TGTGCCAGTAGCCTCACAGGGACCACCGGGGAGCTGTTTTTT.

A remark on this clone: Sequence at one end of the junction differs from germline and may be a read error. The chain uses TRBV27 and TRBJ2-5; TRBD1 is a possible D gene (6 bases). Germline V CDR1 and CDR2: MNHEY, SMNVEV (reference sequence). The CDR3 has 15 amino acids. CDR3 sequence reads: CASSLRSQAGTPINF. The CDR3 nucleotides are TGTGCCAGCAGTTTAAGGTCCCAAGCCGGGACACCCATCAACTTC.

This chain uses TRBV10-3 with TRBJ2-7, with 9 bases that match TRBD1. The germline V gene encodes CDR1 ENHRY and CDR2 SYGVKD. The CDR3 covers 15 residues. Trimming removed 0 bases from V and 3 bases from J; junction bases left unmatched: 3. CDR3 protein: CAISESGQGNYEQYF. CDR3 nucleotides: TGTGCCATCAGTGAGTCGGGACAGGGAAACTACGAGCAGTACTTC.

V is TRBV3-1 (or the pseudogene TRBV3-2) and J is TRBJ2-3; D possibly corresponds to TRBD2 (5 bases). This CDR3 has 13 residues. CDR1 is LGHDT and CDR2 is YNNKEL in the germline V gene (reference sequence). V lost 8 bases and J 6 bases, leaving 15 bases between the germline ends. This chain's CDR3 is CASGSPQRDTQYF. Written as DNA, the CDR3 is TGTGCCAGCGGGAGTCCTCAAAGGGATACGCAGTATTTT.

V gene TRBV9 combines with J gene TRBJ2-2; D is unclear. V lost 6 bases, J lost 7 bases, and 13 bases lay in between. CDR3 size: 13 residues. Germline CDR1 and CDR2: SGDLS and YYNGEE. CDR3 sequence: CASKQEASGELFF. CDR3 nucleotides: TGTGCCAGCAAACAAGAGGCGAGCGGGGAGCTGTTTTTT. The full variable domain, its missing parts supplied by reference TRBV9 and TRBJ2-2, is DSGVTQTPKHLITATGQRVTLRCSPRSGDLSVYWYQQSLDQGLQFLIQYYNGEERAKGNILERFSAQQFPDLHSELNLSSLELGDSALYFCASKQEASGELFFGEGSRLTVL.

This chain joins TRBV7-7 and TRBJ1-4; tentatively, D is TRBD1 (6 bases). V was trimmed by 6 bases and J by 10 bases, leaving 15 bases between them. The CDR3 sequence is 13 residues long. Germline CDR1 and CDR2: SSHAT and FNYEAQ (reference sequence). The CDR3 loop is CASSQGGLGKLFF. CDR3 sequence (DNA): TGTGCCAGCAGTCAAGGGGGGCTTGGAAAACTGTTTTTT.

The CDR3 DNA is TGTGCCAGCAGCTCAAATCTTCGGCCCCAGCATTTT. This encodes CASSSNLRPQHF. V usage is TRBV7-9 and J usage is TRBJ1-5; no definite D call. Germline lookup yields CDR1 SEHNR and CDR2 FQNEAQ (reference sequence). There are 12 residues in the CDR3. Between the trimmed V and J ends, which lost 4 bases and 9 bases, there was a span of 10 bases. The whole variable domain, filled in from reference TRBV7-9 and TRBJ1-5, reads DTGVSQNPRHKITKRGQNVTFRCDPISEHNRLYWYRQTLGQGPEFLTYFQNEAQLEKSRLLSDRFSAERPKGSFSTLEIQRTEQGDSAMYLCASSSNLRPQHFGDGTRLSIL.

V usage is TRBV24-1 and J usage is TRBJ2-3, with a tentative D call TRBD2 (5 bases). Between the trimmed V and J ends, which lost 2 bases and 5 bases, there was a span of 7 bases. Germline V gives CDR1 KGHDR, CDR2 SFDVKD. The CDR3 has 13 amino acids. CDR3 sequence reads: CATSDSGIDTQYF. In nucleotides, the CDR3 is TGTGCCACCAGTGATTCGGGGATAGATACGCAGTATTTT.

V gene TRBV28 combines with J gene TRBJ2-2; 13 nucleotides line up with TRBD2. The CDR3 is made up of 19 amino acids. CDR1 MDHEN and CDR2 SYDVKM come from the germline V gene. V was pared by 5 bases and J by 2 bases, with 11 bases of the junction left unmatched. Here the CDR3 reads CASSLTTSGRVLNTGELFF. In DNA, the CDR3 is TGTGCCAGCAGTCTAACAACTAGCGGGAGGGTCCTAAACACCGGGGAGCTGTTTTTT.

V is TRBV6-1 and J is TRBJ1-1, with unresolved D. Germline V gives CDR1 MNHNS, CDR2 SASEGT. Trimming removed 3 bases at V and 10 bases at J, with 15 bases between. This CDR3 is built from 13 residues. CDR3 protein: CASSDGPEGRAFF. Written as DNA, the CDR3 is TGTGCCAGCAGTGACGGCCCCGAAGGTAGAGCTTTCTTT.

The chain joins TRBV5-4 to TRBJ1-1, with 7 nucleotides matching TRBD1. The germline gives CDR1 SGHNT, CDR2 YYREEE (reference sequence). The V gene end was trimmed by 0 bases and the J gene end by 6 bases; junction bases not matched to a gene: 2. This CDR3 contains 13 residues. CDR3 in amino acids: CASSLDRGAEAFF. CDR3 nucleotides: TGTGCCAGCAGCTTGGACAGGGGAGCTGAAGCTTTCTTT.